The source of this TCR beta chain is a study of blood T cell repertoires in COVID-19. TCRdb's table, derived via immunoSEQ multiplex PCR, lists solely in-frame clones and lacks some. The sample lists about 150,000 clones; roughly 87% were seen once. The CDR3 has 16 amino acids. This receptor was identified in a woman in her forties or fifties with acute or convalescent COVID-19. Sequences were obtained from peripheral blood. The V call is TRBV12-2, the J call TRBJ2-3; TRBD2, the table's D call, was not compared with the DNA. TRBV12-2 is a documented pseudogene. The CDR3 nucleotides read TGTGCAAGTCGCTTAGCGGGTCCTAGCGGCACAGATACGCAGTATTTT. This sequence encodes CASRLAGPSGTDTQYF.